These 10 T cell receptor beta chains were all obtained from the same sample, sequenced in a study of radiation and T cells in renal cell carcinoma. Sample time point: blood 4 weeks post-SBRT, at nephrectomy. Documented treatment: 15 Gy SBRT to primary tumor, nephrectomy 4 weeks later. TCRdb's table, derived via immunoSEQ multiplex PCR, lists solely in-frame clones and lacks some. The data contain around 180,000 clones, less than 90% of them singletons. The sample consisted of blood, taken from a patient whose treatment included radiotherapy and nephrectomy. The source of these receptors is a woman aged 45-65 years with renal cell carcinoma.

V usage is TRBV7-2 and J usage is TRBJ1-1; D not certain. The ends were cut back, 5 bases at V and 0 bases at J, with 16 bases in the middle. The CDR3 consists of 16 residues. Looked up from germline, CDR1 is SGHTA and CDR2 is FQGNSA. The CDR3: CASSPDVATMNTEAFF. CDR3 nucleotide sequence: TGTGCCAGCAGCCCAGATGTAGCAACAATGAACACTGAAGCTTTCTTT.

Comment on this clone: Other DNA sequences in this sample translate to the same CDR3. The CDR3 spells CASSVQGSYNEQFF. CDR3 in DNA: TGTGCCAGCAGCGTACAAGGGTCCTACAATGAGCAGTTCTTC. The V call is TRBV9, the J call TRBJ2-1; the D is unclear. Per germline, CDR1 SGDLS and CDR2 YYNGEE. This CDR3 is built from 14 residues. Trimming shortened V by 1 base and J by 1 base, and 6 bases separated the two germline ends.

This clone was seen only once. CDR3 sequence reads: CASSVAKLAGVTDTQYF. The CDR3 DNA reads as TGTGCCAGCAGCGTAGCTAAGCTAGCGGGGGTCACAGATACGCAGTATTTT. This chain connects TRBV9 to TRBJ2-3; 10 nucleotides line up with TRBD2. The CDR3 totals 17 residues. Germline V gene data show CDR1 as SGDLS and CDR2 as YYNGEE. Trimming at V came to 0 bases and at J to 2 bases, leaving 6 bases not matched to a gene.

The chain joins TRBV9 to TRBJ2-3; TRBD2 matches 14 bases. CDR3 size: 15 residues. Germline lookup yields CDR1 SGDLS and CDR2 YYNGEE. V lost 2 bases to trimming and J lost 4 bases; unmatched junction nucleotides: 0. The CDR3 here is CASSVGLAGADTQYF. DNA of the CDR3: TGTGCCAGCAGCGTGGGACTAGCGGGGGCAGATACGCAGTATTTT.

The V and J genes are TRBV6-6 and TRBJ2-6; D unclear. Germline CDR1 and CDR2: MNHNY and SVGAGI (reference sequence). V gave up 4 bases and J gave up 0 bases, with 10 bases separating them. This CDR3 has 16 amino acids. In nucleotides, the CDR3 is TGTGCCAGCAGTTCTACAGCTCGCTCTGGGGCCAACGTCCTGACTTTC. Translation: CASSSTARSGANVLTF.

The V and J genes are TRBV21-1 and TRBJ1-2. TRBV21-1 is a pseudogene segment. The CDR3 runs to 17 residues. CDR3 in amino acids: CASSKNLRGGGNYGYTF. As DNA, the CDR3 is TGTGCCAGCAGCAAAAACCTTCGGGGGGGAGGGAACTATGGCTACACCTTC.

The V gene is TRBV7-9, the J gene TRBJ2-3; the D gene is possibly TRBD2 (6 bases). The CDR3 has 15 amino acids. Looked up from germline, CDR1 is SEHNR and CDR2 is FQNEAQ (reference sequence). The V gene lost 0 bases and the J gene lost 0 bases, with 7 bases spanning the gap. CDR3 bases: TGTGCCAGCAGCTTAGCCCGGGGGAGCACAGATACGCAGTATTTT. This encodes CASSLARGSTDTQYF.

Only a few counts were recorded for this clone. The chain combines TRBV29-1 with TRBJ1-1, with D maybe TRBD1 (6 bases). V lost 0 bases and J 1 base, leaving 6 bases between the germline ends. There are 13 residues in the CDR3. Germline lookup yields CDR1 SQVTM and CDR2 ANQGSEA. DNA for the CDR3: TGCAGCGTTGAAGAACAGGGGAACACTGAAGCTTTCTTT. This codes for CSVEEQGNTEAFF.

The chain links TRBV6-6 to TRBJ2-2; D is possibly TRBD1 (6 bases). Trimming cost V 0 bases and J 7 bases, with 12 bases left between them. The germline V gene encodes CDR1 MNHNY and CDR2 SVGAGI (reference sequence). The CDR3 spans 15 residues. CDR3 protein: CASSYSYRASGELFF. In DNA form, the CDR3 reads TGTGCCAGCAGTTACTCATACAGGGCAAGCGGGGAGCTGTTTTTT.

This rearrangement joins TRBV6-1 to TRBJ1-4, with D perhaps matching TRBD1 (6 bases). Germline V gene lookup returns CDR1 MNHNS and CDR2 SASEGT. The CDR3 length is 15 residues. Trimming took off 2 bases at V and 7 bases at J, with 14 bases between the two ends. The CDR3 protein is CASSEMQGWVEKLFF. CDR3 DNA sequence: TGTGCCAGCAGTGAAATGCAGGGGTGGGTTGAAAAACTGTTTTTT.